This entry lists 10 T cell receptor beta chains sequenced from one sample in a study of T cell changes during pregnancy in multiple sclerosis. Generated by immunoSEQ multiplex PCR, the TCRdb table keeps only in-frame clones and is missing some. The data hold around 97,000 clones, with less than 95% observed a single time. The sequenced sample was peripheral blood, obtained in the second trimester of pregnancy. Receptors originate from a female donor in good health, enrolled as a control in a pregnancy study.

The V gene is TRBV5-1, the J gene TRBJ1-2; D might be TRBD1 (6 bases). There are 15 residues in the CDR3. The V gene's germline CDR1 is SGHRS and CDR2 YFSETQ. V lost 2 bases and J lost 1, with 12 bases in between. CDR3 sequence: CASSLWGRLNYGYTF. The CDR3 coding sequence is TGCGCCAGCAGCTTATGGGGGCGCCTTAACTATGGCTACACCTTC.

The chain has TRBV7-9 and TRBJ1-1; D is unresolved. Trimming pared 1 base from V and 1 base from J, leaving 7 bases between. Germline loops: CDR1 SEHNR, CDR2 FQNEAQ (reference sequence). The CDR3 has 14 amino acids. This CDR3 reads CASSLGGSNTEAFF. The CDR3 nucleotides are TGTGCCAGCAGCTTAGGAGGGTCGAACACTGAAGCTTTCTTT.

This rearrangement joins TRBV27 to TRBJ1-1, with 9 bases that match TRBD1. The CDR3 is made up of 14 amino acids. With V trimmed by 2 bases and J by 7 bases, 5 bases remained unmatched. Germline V gene data show CDR1 as MNHEY and CDR2 as SMNVEV (reference sequence). CDR3 sequence reads: CASSLSGTGYEAFF. The CDR3 DNA reads as TGTGCCAGCAGTTTAAGTGGGACAGGGTATGAAGCTTTCTTT.

This chain joins TRBV5-6 and TRBJ2-7; D is perhaps TRBD1 (5 bases). From germline, CDR1 is SGHDT and CDR2 YYEEEE. V lost 3 bases and J 2 bases, leaving 12 bases between the germline ends. CDR3 length equals 14 residues. CDR3 coding DNA: TGTGCCAGCAGCTCGACAGCAACCACCTACGAGCAGTACTTC. It yields the protein CASSSTATTYEQYF.

The chain is built from TRBV15 and TRBJ1-2; tentative D call: TRBD1 (5 bases). This CDR3 region has 16 residues. CDR1 LNHNV and CDR2 YYDKDF come from the germline V gene (reference sequence). Trimming removed 0 bases at V and 5 bases at J, with 16 bases between. CDR3 nucleotides: TGTGCCACCAGCAGAGATTTGGGGGGAAGAAGGTATGGCTACACCTTC. Translation: CATSRDLGGRRYGYTF.

The chain uses TRBV5-1 and TRBJ2-7; TRBD1 might be the D (5 bases). Trimming shortened V by 0 bases and J by 0 bases, and 13 bases separated the two germline ends. This CDR3 contains 16 residues. Germline loops: CDR1 SGHRS, CDR2 YFSETQ. The CDR3 sequence: CASSLGIGASSYEQYF. CDR3 in DNA: TGCGCCAGCAGCTTGGGTATAGGGGCGAGCTCCTACGAGCAGTACTTC.

V and J are TRBV4-1 and TRBJ2-7, with 8 bases fitting TRBD1. Trimming took 2 bases from V and 7 from J; bases not matched to a gene: 10. The CDR3 loop spans 15 amino acids. The germline V gene has CDR1 MGHRA and CDR2 YSYEKL. The CDR3 sequence: CASSQQGASEREQYF. CDR3 coding DNA: TGCGCCAGCAGCCAACAGGGGGCCTCCGAAAGGGAGCAGTACTTC.

The gene calls are TRBV18 and TRBJ1-1; TRBD1 matches 9 bases. In germline, CDR1 is KGHSH, CDR2 LQKENI. Trimming at V came to 5 bases and at J to 4 bases, leaving 2 bases not matched to a gene. The CDR3 has 13 residues. CDR3 protein: CASSGDRVTEAFF. CDR3 in DNA: TGTGCCAGCTCAGGGGACAGGGTCACTGAAGCTTTCTTT.

The V and J genes are TRBV6-1 and TRBJ2-3; 13 positions agree with TRBD2. The V gene end was trimmed by 6 bases and the J gene end by 6 bases; junction bases not matched to a gene: 6. Germline assignment: CDR1 MNHNS and CDR2 SASEGT. The CDR3 is 15 amino acids. The CDR3: CASSGLAGEGDTQYF. The CDR3 DNA reads TGTGCCAGCAGCGGACTAGCGGGAGAAGGGGATACGCAGTATTTT.

The genes are TRBV23-1 and TRBJ1-1; 8 bases line up with TRBD1. TRBV23-1 is an ORF for which the function is uncertain. This CDR3 comprises 14 residues. V shed 8 bases, J shed 1 base, and the junction held 6 bases outside the gene matches. CDR3 sequence: CASRSTGANTEAFF. CDR3 bases: TGCGCCAGCCGCTCGACAGGGGCGAACACTGAAGCTTTCTTT.